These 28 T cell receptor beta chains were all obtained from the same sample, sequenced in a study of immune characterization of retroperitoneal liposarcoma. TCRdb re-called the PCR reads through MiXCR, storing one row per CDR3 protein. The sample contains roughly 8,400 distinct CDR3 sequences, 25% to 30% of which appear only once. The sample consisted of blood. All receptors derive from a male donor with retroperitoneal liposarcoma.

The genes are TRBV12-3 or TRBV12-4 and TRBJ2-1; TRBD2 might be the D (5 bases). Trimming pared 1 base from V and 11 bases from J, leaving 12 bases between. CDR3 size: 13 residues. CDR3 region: CASSLVYGEQQFF. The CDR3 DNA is TGTGCCAGCAGTTTAGTATACGGGGAGCAGCAGTTCTTC.

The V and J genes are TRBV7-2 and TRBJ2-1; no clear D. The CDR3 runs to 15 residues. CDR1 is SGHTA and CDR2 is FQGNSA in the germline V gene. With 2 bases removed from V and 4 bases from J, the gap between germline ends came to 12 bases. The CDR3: CASSLWGIGYNEQFF. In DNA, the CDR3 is TGTGCCAGCAGCTTATGGGGAATAGGGTACAATGAGCAGTTCTTC.

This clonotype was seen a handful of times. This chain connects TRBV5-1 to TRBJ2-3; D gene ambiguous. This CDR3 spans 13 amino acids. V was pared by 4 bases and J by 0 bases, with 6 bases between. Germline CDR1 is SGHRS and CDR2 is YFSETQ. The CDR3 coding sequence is TGCGCCAGCAGCCCTGGAAGCACAGATACGCAGTATTTT. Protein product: CASSPGSTDTQYF.

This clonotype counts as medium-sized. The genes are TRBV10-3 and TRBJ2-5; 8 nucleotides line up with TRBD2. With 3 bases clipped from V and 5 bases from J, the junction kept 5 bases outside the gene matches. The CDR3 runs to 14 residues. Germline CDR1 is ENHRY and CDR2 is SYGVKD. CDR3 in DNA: TGTGCCATCAGTGATAGCGGGAAGAGTGAGACCCAGTACTTC. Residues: CAISDSGKSETQYF.

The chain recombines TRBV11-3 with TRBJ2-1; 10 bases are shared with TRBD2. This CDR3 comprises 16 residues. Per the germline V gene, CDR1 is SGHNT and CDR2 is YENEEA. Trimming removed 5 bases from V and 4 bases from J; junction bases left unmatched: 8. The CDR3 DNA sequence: TGTGCCAGCAGCCGACGGACTAGCGGCACTTACAATGAGCAGTTCTTC. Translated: CASSRRTSGTYNEQFF. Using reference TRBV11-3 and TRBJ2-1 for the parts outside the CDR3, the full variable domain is EAGVVQSPRYKIIEKKQPVAFWCNPISGHNTLYWYLQNLGQGPELLIRYENEEAVDDSQLPKDRFSAERLKGVDSTLKIQPAELGDSAVYLCASSRRTSGTYNEQFFGPGTRLTVL.

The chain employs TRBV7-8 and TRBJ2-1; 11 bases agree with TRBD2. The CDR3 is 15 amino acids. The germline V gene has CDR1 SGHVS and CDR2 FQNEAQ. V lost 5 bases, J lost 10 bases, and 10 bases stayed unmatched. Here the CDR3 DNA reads TGTGCCAGCAGCCTCACTAGCGGGAGTTGGGGGGAGCAGTTCTTC. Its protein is CASSLTSGSWGEQFF.

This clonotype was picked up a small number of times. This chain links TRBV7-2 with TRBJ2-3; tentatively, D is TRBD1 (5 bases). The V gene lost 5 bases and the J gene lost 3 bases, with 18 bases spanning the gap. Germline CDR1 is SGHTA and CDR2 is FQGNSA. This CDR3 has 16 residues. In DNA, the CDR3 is TGTGCCAGCAGCGGCGTCGCAGGGCTTATAACAGATACGCAGTATTTT. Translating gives CASSGVAGLITDTQYF.

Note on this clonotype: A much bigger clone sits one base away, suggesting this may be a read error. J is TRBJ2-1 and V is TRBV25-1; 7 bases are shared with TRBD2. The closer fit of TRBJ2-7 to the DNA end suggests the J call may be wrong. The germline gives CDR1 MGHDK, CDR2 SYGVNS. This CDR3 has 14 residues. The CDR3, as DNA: TGTGCCAGCAGTGAGGGGGGGTTGGGGGATGAGCAGTACTTC. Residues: CASSEGGLGDEQYF.

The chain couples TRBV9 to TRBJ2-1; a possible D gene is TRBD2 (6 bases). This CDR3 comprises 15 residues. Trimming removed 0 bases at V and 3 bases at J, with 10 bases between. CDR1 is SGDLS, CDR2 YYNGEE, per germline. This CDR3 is CASSVVPDYYNEQFF. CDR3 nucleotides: TGTGCCAGCAGCGTAGTTCCGGACTACTACAATGAGCAGTTCTTC.

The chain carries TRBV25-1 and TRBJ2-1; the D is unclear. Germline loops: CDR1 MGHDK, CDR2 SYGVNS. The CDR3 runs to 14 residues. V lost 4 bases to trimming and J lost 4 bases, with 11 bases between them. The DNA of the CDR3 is TGTGCCAGCAGTGTCCCCAGCGCGTACAATGAGCAGTTCTTC. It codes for CASSVPSAYNEQFF.

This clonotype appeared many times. The CDR3 spells CASSYFATDTQYF. In DNA form, the CDR3 reads TGTGCCAGCAGTTACTTCGCCACAGATACGCAGTATTTT. The V and J genes are TRBV6-6 and TRBJ2-3, with D unresolved. V was shortened by 1 base and J by 2 bases, with 4 bases between the two germline ends. The CDR3 sequence is 13 residues long. Germline CDR1 reads MNHNY; CDR2 reads SVGAGI (reference sequence).

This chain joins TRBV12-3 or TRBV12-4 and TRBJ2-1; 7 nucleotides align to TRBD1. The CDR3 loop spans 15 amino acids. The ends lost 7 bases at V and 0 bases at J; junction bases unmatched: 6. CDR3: CASTRQGSSYNEQFF. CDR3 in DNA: TGTGCCAGCACCCGACAGGGAAGCTCCTACAATGAGCAGTTCTTC.

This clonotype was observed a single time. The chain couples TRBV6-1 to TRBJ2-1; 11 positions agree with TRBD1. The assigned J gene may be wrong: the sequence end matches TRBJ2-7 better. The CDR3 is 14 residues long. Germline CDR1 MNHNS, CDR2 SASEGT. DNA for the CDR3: TGTGCCAGCCGCCGGGACAGGGGGTCCTACGAGCAGTACGTC. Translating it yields CASRRDRGSYEQYV.

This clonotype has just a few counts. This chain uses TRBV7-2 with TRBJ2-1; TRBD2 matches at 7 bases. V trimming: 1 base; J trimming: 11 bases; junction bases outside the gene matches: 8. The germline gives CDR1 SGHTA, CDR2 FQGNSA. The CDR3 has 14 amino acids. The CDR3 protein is CASSLDWREGQQFF. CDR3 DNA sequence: TGTGCCAGCAGCTTAGACTGGAGGGAGGGCCAGCAGTTCTTC.

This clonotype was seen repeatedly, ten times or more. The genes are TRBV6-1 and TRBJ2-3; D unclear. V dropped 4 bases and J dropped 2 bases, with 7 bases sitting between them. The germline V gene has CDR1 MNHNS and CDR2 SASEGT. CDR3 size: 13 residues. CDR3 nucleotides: TGTGCCAGCAGTGTTGTAGCCACAGATACGCAGTATTTT. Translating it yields CASSVVATDTQYF.

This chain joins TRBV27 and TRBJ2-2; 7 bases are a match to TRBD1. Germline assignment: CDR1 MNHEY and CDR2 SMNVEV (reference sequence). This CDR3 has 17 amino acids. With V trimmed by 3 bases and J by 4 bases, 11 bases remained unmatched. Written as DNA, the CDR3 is TGTGCCAGCAGTTTGCTTGGAAGGGGGCCGGGCACCGGGGAGCTGTTTTTT. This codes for CASSLLGRGPGTGELFF.

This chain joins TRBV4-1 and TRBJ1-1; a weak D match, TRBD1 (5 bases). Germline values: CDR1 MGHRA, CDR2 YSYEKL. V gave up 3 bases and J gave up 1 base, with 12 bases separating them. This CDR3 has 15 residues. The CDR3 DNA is TGCGCCAGCAGCCAGGGGGTTGCGAGGAACACTGAAGCTTTCTTT. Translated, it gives CASSQGVARNTEAFF.

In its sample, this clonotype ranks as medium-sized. In DNA form, the CDR3 reads TGTGCCAGCAGCGCTATGAACACTGAAGCTTTCTTT. Translation: CASSAMNTEAFF. J is TRBJ1-1 and V is TRBV6-1; D ambiguous. The germline CDR1 and CDR2 sequences are MNHNS and SASEGT. The CDR3 consists of 12 residues. Trimming cost V 6 bases and J 0 bases, with 5 bases left between them.

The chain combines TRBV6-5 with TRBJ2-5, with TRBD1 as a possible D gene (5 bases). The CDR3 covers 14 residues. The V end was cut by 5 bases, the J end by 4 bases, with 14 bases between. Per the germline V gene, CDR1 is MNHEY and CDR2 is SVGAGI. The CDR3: CASSVTQGGETQYF. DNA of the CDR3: TGTGCCAGCAGTGTGACCCAGGGTGGAGAGACCCAGTACTTC.

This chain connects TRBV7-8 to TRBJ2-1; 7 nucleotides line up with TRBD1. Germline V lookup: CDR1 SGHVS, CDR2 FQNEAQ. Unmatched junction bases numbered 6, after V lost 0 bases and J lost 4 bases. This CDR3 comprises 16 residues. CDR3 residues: CASSLAGRGSYNEQFF. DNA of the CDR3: TGTGCCAGCAGCTTAGCGGGCAGGGGGTCGTACAATGAGCAGTTCTTC.

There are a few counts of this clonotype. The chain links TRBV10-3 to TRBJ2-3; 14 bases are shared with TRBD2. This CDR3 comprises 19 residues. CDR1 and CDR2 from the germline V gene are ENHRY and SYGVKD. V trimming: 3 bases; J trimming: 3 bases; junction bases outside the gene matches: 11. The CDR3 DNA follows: TGTGCCATCAGTGAACCCCCGGGACTAGCGGGAGAGTTGACAGATACGCAGTATTTT. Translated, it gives CAISEPPGLAGELTDTQYF.

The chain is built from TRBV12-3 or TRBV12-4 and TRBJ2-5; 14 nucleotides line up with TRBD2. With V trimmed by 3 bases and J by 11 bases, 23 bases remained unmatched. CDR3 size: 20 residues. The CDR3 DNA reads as TGTGCCAGCAGTTTCCTCTCGGGACTAGCGGGAGTAGGATCCTACAATGAGCAGTACTTC. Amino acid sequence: CASSFLSGLAGVGSYNEQYF.

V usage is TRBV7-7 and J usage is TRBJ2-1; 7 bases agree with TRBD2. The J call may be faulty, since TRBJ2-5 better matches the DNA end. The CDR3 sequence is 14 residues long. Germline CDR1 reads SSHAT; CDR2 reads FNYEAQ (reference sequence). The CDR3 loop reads CASSLIGGGETQYF. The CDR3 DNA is TGTGCCAGCAGCTTAATCGGGGGAGGGGAGACCCAGTACTTC.

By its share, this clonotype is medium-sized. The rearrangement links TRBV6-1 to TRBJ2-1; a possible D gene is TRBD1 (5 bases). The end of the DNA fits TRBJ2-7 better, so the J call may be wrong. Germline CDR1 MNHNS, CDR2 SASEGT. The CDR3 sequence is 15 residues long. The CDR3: CASSEAWQGTYEQYF. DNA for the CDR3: TGTGCCAGCAGTGAAGCTTGGCAGGGAACCTACGAGCAGTACTTC.

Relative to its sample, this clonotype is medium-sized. The chain's CDR3 is CASRIKGTSGAYTQYF. The CDR3, as DNA: TGTGCCAGCAGGATCAAGGGGACTAGCGGTGCATATACGCAGTATTTT. V gene TRBV6-1 combines with J gene TRBJ2-3; 11 bases are a match to TRBD2. Germline V gene data show CDR1 as MNHNS and CDR2 as SASEGT. The CDR3 is 16 residues long. The trim removed 6 bases at V and 7 bases at J, leaving 12 bases unmatched.

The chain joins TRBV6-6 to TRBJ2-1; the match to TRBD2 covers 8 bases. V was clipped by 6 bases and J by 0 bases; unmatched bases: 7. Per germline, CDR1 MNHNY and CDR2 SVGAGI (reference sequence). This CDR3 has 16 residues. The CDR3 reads CASRSGGLSSYNEQFF. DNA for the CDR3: TGTGCCAGCAGAAGCGGGGGACTAAGCTCCTACAATGAGCAGTTCTTC.

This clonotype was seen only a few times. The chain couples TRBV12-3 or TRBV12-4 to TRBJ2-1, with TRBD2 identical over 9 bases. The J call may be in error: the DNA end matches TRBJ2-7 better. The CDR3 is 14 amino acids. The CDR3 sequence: CASSLARGGDEQYF. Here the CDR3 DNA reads TGTGCCAGCAGTTTAGCGCGGGGGGGAGACGAGCAGTACTTC.

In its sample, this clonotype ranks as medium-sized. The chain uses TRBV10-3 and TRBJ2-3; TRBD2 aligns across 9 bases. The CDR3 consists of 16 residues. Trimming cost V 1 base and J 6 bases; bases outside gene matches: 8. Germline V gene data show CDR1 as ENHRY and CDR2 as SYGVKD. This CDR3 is CAISELASGARDTQYF. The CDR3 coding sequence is TGTGCCATCAGTGAGTTGGCTAGCGGGGCGCGGGATACGCAGTATTTT.